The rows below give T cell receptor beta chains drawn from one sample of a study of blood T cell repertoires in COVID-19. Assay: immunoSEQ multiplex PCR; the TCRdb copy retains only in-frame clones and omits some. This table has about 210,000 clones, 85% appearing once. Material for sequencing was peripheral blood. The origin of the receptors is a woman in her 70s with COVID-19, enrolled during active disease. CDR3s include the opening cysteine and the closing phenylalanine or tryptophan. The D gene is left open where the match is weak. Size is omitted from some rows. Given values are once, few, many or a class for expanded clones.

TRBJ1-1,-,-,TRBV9,CASSVVQDTEAFF,TGTGCCAGCAGCGTAGTGCAGGACACTGAAGCTTTCTTT
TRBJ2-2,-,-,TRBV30,CAWSVASASAGELFF,TGTGCCTGGAGTGTGGCTAGCGCGAGCGCCGGGGAGCTGTTTTTT
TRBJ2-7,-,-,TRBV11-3,CASSLQDKQYF,TGTGCCAGCAGCCTCCAGGATAAGCAGTACTTC
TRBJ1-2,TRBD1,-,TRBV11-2,CASSLDRTGGYGYTF,TGTGCCAGCAGCTTAGATCGGACAGGGGGCTATGGCTACACCTTC
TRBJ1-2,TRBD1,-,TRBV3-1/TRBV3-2,CASSQDRGQGRGWGYTF,TGTGCCAGCAGCCAAGATCGAGGACAGGGGCGGGGATGGGGCTACACCTTC
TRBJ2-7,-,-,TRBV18,CASQEGSAYEQYF,TGTGCCAGCCAGGAGGGTTCGGCCTACGAGCAGTACTTC
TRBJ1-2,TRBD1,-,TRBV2,CASSVGGQLYGYTF,TGTGCCAGCAGTGTGGGGGGACAGCTCTATGGCTACACCTTC
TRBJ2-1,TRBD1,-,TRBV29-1,CSDRTGQEQFF,TGCAGCGACCGGACAGGGCAGGAGCAGTTCTTC
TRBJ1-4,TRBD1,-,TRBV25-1,CASSGDRGPGEKLFF,TGTGCCAGCAGTGGGGACAGGGGGCCGGGGGAAAAACTGTTTTTT
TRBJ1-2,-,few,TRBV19,CASSPDVGASFNYGYTF,TGTGCCAGTAGCCCGGACGTTGGGGCCTCATTTAACTATGGCTACACCTTC
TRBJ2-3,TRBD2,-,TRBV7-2,CASSSLSGTSGGAVDTQYF,TGTGCCAGCAGCTCGCTGTCCGGGACTAGCGGGGGGGCGGTTGATACGCAGTATTTT
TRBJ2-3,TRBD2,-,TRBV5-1,CASSSRGGPTDTQYF,TGCGCCAGCAGCTCGCGGGGGGGCCCCACAGATACGCAGTATTTT
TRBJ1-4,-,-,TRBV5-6,CASSLIQTTNEKLFF,TGTGCCAGCAGCTTGATTCAGACAACTAATGAAAAACTGTTTTTT
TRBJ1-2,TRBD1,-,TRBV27,CASSKGQGASFGYTF,TGTGCCAGCAGTAAGGGACAGGGGGCCTCTTTTGGCTACACCTTC
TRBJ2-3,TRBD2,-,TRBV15,CATSRDIAGGSGTDTQYF,TGTGCCACCAGCAGAGATATAGCGGGAGGGTCGGGCACAGATACGCAGTATTTT
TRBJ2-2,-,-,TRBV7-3,CASSPVFLQGNTGELFF,TGTGCCAGCAGCCCCGTTTTCCTACAGGGGAACACCGGGGAGCTGTTTTTT
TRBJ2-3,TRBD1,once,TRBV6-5,CASSYQGQPNPIGLYF,TGTGCCAGCAGTTACCAGGGACAGCCGAACCCCATAGGGCTGTATTTT
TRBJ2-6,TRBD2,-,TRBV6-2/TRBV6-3,CASSPRGGTGSGANVLTF,TGTGCCAGCAGTCCCCGGGGGGGTACCGGCTCTGGGGCCAACGTCCTGACTTTC
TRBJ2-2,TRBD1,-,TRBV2,CASFPGQGNTGELFF,TGTGCCAGTTTTCCGGGACAGGGAAACACCGGGGAGCTGTTTTTT
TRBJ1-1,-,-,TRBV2,CASRPTAKANTEAFF,TGTGCCAGCAGGCCGACAGCGAAAGCGAACACTGAAGCTTTCTTT
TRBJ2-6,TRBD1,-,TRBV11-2,CASSSRQGWGPGGANVLTF,TGTGCCAGCAGCTCCCGACAGGGTTGGGGCCCGGGAGGGGCCAACGTCCTGACTTTC
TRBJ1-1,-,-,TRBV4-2,CASSQDYRNTEAFF,TGTGCCAGCAGCCAAGACTACAGAAACACTGAAGCTTTCTTT
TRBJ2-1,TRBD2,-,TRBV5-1,CASSVTSGAYNEQFF,TGCGCCAGCAGTGTGACTAGCGGGGCGTACAATGAGCAGTTCTTC
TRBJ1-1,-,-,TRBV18,CASSPAGARLPTEAFF,TGTGCCAGCTCACCAGCGGGGGCGCGTCTTCCCACTGAAGCTTTCTTT
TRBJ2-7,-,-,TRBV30,CAWSGEDWVDEQYF,TGTGCCTGGAGTGGTGAGGACTGGGTCGACGAGCAGTACTTC
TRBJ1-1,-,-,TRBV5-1,CASSPGGSNTEAFF,TGCGCCAGCAGCCCAGGAGGATCGAACACTGAAGCTTTCTTT
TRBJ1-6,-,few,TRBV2,CASRAAGRSRNSPLHF,TGTGCCAGCAGAGCGGCAGGCAGGAGTCGTAATTCACCCCTCCACTTT